This T cell receptor beta chain was profiled in a study of immune characterization of retroperitoneal liposarcoma. TCRdb ran MiXCR on the PCR reads and lists one entry per CDR3 protein. The table records some 2,900 distinct CDR3 sequences, around 43% of them present only once. This CDR3 comprises 14 residues. Trimming stripped 2 bases from V and 4 bases from J, with 11 bases between. The germline V gene has CDR1 MNHEY and CDR2 SMNVEV (reference sequence). The sequence was obtained from a male donor with retroperitoneal liposarcoma. Sequencing input: tumor tissue. The V and J genes are TRBV27 and TRBJ1-1; D perhaps matches TRBD1 (6 bases). Here the CDR3 reads CASSLGGRVTEAFF. The CDR3, as DNA: TGTGCCAGCAGTTTAGGGGGGCGCGTCACTGAAGCTTTCTTT.